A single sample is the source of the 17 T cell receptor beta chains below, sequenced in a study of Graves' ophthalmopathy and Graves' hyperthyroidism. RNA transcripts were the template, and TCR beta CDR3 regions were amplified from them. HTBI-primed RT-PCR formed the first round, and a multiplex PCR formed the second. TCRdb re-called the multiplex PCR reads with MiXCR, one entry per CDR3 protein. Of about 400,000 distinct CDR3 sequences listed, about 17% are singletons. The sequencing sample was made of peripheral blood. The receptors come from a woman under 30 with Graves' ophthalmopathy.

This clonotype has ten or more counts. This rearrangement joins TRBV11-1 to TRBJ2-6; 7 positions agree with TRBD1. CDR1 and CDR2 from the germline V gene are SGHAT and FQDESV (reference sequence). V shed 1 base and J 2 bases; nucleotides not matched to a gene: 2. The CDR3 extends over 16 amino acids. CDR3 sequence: CASSLDRGPGANVLTF. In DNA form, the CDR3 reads TGTGCCAGCAGCTTAGACAGGGGCCCTGGGGCCAACGTCCTGACTTTC.

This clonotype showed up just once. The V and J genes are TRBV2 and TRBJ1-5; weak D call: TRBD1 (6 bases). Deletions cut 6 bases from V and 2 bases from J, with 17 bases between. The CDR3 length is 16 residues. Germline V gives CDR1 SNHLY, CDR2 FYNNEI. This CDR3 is CASRPRGTSGNQPQHF. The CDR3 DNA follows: TGTGCCAGCAGGCCGAGAGGGACAAGCGGCAATCAGCCCCAGCATTTT. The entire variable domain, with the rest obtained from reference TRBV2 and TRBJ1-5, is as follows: EPEVTQTPSHQVTQMGQEVILRCVPISNHLYFYWYRQILGQKVEFLVSFYNNEISEKSEIFDDQFSVERPDGSNFTLKIRSTKLEDSAMYFCASRPRGTSGNQPQHFGDGTRLSIL.

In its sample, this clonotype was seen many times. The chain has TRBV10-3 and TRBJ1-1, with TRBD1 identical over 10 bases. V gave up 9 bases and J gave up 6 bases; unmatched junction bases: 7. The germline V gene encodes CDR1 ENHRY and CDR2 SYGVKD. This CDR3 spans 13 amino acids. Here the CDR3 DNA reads TGTGCCATAATGACAGGGGGCGAGTCTGAAGCTTTCTTT. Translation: CAIMTGGESEAFF.

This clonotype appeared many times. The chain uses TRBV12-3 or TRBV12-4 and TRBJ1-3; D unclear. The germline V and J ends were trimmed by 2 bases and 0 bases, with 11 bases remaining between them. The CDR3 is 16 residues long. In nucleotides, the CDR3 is TGTGCCAGCAGTTTAAAGGGTCCGAGCTCTGGAAACACCATATATTTT. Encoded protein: CASSLKGPSSGNTIYF.

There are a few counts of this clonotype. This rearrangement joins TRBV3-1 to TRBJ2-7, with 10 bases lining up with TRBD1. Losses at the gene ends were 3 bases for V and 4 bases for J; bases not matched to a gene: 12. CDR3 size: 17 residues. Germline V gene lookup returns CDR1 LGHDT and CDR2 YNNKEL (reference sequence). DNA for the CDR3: TGTGCCAGCAGCCAGCCCCCGGGACAGGGGTCTCGATACGAGCAGTACTTC. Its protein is CASSQPPGQGSRYEQYF.

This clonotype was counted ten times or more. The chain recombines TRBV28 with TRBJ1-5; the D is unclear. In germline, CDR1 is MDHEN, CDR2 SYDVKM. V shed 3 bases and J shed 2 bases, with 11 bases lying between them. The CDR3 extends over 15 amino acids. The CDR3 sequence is CASSFPVFGNQPQHF. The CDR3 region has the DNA TGTGCCAGCAGTTTCCCAGTTTTTGGCAATCAGCCCCAGCATTTT.

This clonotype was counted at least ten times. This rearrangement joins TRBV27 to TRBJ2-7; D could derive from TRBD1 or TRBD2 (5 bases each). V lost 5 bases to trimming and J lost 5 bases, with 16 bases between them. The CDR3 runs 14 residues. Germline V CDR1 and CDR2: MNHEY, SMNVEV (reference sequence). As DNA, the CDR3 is TGTGCCAGCAGTCCCACCGGGGCCCCCCACGAGCAGTACTTC. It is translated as CASSPTGAPHEQYF.

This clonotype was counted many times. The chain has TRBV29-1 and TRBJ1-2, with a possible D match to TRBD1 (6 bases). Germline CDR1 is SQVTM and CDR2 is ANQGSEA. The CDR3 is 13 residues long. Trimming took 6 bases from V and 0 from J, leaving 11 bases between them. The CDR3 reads CSVITGSNYGYTF. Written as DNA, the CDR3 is TGCAGCGTCATCACAGGGTCTAACTATGGCTACACCTTC. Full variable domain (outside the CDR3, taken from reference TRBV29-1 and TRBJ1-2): SAVISQKPSRDICQRGTSLTIQCQVDSQVTMMFWYRQQPGQSLTLIATANQGSEATYESGFVIDKFPISRPNLTFSTLTVSNMSPEDSSIYLCSVITGSNYGYTFGSGTRLTVV.

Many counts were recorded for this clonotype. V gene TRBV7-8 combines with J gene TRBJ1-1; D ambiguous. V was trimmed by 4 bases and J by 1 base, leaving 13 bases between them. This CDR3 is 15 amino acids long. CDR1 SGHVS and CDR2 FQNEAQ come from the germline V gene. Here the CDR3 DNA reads TGTGCCAGCAGCTCTATTCGGTCTTCGAACACTGAAGCTTTCTTT. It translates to CASSSIRSSNTEAFF.

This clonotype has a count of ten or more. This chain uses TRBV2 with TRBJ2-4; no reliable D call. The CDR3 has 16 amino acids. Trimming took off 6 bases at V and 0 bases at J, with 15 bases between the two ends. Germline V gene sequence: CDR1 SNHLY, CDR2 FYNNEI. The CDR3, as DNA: TGTGCCAGCAGCGCTTCGCCAACACTAGCCAAAAACATTCAGTACTTC. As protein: CASSASPTLAKNIQYF.

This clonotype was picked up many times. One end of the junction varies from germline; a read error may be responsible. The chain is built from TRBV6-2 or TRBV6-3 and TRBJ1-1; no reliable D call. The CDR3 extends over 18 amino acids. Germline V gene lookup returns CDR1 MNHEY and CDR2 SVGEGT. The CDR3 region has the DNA TGTGCCAGCAGCTACTCCCTAGACCGCAACCCGGAGGACACTGAAGCTTTCTTT. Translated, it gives CASSYSLDRNPEDTEAFF.

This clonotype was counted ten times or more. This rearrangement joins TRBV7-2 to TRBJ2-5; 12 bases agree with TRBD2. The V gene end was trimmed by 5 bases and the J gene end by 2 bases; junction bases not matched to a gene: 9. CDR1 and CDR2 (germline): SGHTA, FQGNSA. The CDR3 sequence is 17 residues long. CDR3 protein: CASSPSPGTSGQETQYF. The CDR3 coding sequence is TGTGCCAGCAGCCCGAGCCCCGGGACTAGCGGGCAAGAGACCCAGTACTTC.

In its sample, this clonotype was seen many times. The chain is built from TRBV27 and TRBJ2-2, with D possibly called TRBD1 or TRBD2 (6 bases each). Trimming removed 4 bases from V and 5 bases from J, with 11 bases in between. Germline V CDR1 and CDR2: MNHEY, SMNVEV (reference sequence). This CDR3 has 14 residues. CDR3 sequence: CASSYGGSTGELFF. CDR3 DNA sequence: TGTGCCAGCAGTTACGGGGGCTCTACCGGGGAGCTGTTTTTT.

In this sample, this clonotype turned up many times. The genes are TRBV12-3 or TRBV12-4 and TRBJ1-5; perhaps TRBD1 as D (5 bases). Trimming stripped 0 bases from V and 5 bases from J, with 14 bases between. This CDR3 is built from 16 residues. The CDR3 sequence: CASSLASAGLHQPQHF. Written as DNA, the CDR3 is TGTGCCAGCAGTTTAGCGTCGGCAGGGCTGCATCAGCCCCAGCATTTT.

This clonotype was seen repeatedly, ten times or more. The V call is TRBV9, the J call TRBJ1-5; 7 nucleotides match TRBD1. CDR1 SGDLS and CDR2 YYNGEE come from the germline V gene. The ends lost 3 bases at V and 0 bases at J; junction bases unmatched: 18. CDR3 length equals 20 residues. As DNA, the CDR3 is TGTGCCAGCAGCGAACGTAGGGGACAGACGACGAATCATAGCAATCAGCCCCAGCATTTT. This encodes CASSERRGQTTNHSNQPQHF.

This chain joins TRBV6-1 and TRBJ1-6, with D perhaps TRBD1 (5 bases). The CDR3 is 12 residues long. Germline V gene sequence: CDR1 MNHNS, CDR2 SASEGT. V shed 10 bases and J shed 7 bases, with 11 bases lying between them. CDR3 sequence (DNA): TGTGCCACCGGACCAGGGAATTCACCCCTCCACTTT. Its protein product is CATGPGNSPLHF.

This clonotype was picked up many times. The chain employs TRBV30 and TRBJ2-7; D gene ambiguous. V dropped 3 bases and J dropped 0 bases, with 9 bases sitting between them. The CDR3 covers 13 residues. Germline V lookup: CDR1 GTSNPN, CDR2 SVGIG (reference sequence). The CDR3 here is CAWSKQSSYEQYF. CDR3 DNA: TGTGCCTGGAGCAAACAGAGCTCCTACGAGCAGTACTTC.